This T cell receptor beta chain was recovered during a study of blood T cell repertoires in COVID-19 (dated by TCRdb to about 2020). Background on the whole study: Samples covering the acute and convalescent phases of COVID-19 were provided by collaborators in the United States, Italy and Spain. Subjects who had been exposed to COVID-19, were actively infected with it, or had recovered from it provided the deeply sampled blood TCRbeta repertoires that made up the dataset. The material from the prospective study consisted of cDNA or gDNA derived from T cells, B-cell-depleted T cells, or PBMCs. The samples were drawn from two sources: the first 160 participants of the ongoing ImmuneRACE study, and over 950 subjects contributed by 6 global collaborators. The repertoires were released in a freely available public database intended as a resource for research on the immune response to SARS-CoV-2. HLA class I and class II types, where available, came from metadata supplied by the sample provider rather than from assay-based typing. Nearly every sample came with metadata listing a de-identified subject ID, COVID-19 status, age in years and sex.

The paper as a whole reports these results and caveats: Clinical and demographic metadata were provided uncurated, with the amount varying by source and participant.

Each collaborating institution followed its own protocols to collect whole blood in K2EDTA tubes. Collaborator samples were shipped for TCRbeta analysis as frozen whole blood, isolated PBMCs, or DNA extracted from either sample type. About this clone itself: Its antigen target is currently unknown. Per-base quality was not reported, and no clone a single base away is much larger than it.

From its cysteine to its phenylalanine, the CDR3 spans 14 amino acids. CDR3 DNA is the only sequence kept; it has 42 bases, read in frame from the first base. The germline V gene (reference sequence) specifies LNHDA as CDR1 and SQIVND as CDR2. For this chain, trimming is 6 bases at the V end and 0 bases at the J end, and the number of junction bases without a gene match is 1. TCRbeta CDR3 regions were amplified from genomic DNA by means of the immunoSEQ Assay, a bias-controlled multiplex PCR. In the authors' own workflow: Within the assay, amplification of reference gene primers was used to estimate how many nucleated cells each sample contained. To quantify the absolute abundance of each unique TCRbeta CDR3 rearrangement, sequence reads were collapsed and filtered. For each sample, productive Simpson clonality was calculated as the square root of Simpson's diversity index over productive rearrangements. Imported from immuneACCESS, the table was reduced by TCRdb to in-frame sequences with V and J called. These copies leave out some clones; in studies compared against another copy, an unresolved V gene accounts for under half, and the cause of the remainder is not known. V and J calls and clone size are copied from that table; D and trimming were computed from the DNA. Counted in this sample were 130,000 to 150,000 clones; 75% to 90% of them appeared once. The ten largest clones add up to 6% to 7% of the sample.

The sample comprised peripheral blood. The rearranged chain carries TRBV19 and TRBJ2-2, with 7 junctional bases fitting TRBD2. This sequence was found in an elderly man with acute or convalescent COVID-19. The DNA sequence is as follows: TGTGCCAGTAGCGGGACTACGAACACCGGGGAGCTGTTTTTT. The translation is CASSGTTNTGELFF.